Below are 15 T cell receptor beta chains sequenced from a single sample in a study of long-term antiretroviral therapy in people with HIV. Survey-level resolution applied to immunoSEQ assay v3.0. Some clones are missing from TCRdb's copy, which holds only in-frame ones; the method was immunoSEQ multiplex PCR. The table lists more than 10,000 clones, roughly four fifths of them singletons. The sample here was unsorted PBMCs, taken 0.5 years before starting antiretroviral therapy. The receptors shown here come from a woman aged 40 to 55 with HIV.

This chain connects TRBV7-9 to TRBJ2-1; 10 nucleotides match TRBD1. Unmatched junction bases numbered 8, after V lost 5 bases and J lost 4 bases. Germline V gives CDR1 SEHNR, CDR2 FQNEAQ (reference sequence). The CDR3 loop spans 16 amino acids. This CDR3 reads CASSQIRTGGYNEQFF. Here the CDR3 DNA reads TGTGCCAGCAGCCAAATCCGGACAGGGGGGTACAATGAGCAGTTCTTC. Full variable domain (remainder filled in from reference TRBV7-9 and TRBJ2-1): DTGVSQNPRHKITKRGQNVTFRCDPISEHNRLYWYRQTLGQGPEFLTYFQNEAQLEKSRLLSDRFSAERPKGSFSTLEIQRTEQGDSAMYLCASSQIRTGGYNEQFFGPGTRLTVL.

The CDR3 DNA follows: TGCGCCAGCAGCCCGACTAGCGGGAGTGTTGATGAGCAGTTCTTC. Protein product: CASSPTSGSVDEQFF. The rearrangement links TRBV5-1 to TRBJ2-1; 12 bases match TRBD2. Trimming at V came to 4 bases and at J to 8 bases, leaving 7 bases not matched to a gene. The CDR3 is made up of 15 amino acids. Germline V gives CDR1 SGHRS, CDR2 YFSETQ. The whole variable domain, filled in from reference TRBV5-1 and TRBJ2-1, reads KAGVTQTPRYLIKTRGQQVTLSCSPISGHRSVSWYQQTPGQGLQFLFEYFSETQRNKGNFPGRFSGRQFSNSRSEMNVSTLELGDSALYLCASSPTSGSVDEQFFGPGTRLTVL.

This rearrangement joins TRBV19 to TRBJ2-7; 8 positions agree with TRBD2. V lost 5 bases to trimming and J lost 1 base; unmatched junction nucleotides: 7. The CDR3 runs to 15 residues. Germline CDR1 is LNHDA and CDR2 is SQIVND (reference sequence). CDR3: CASSVRGGLSYEQYF. As DNA, the CDR3 is TGTGCCAGTAGTGTTCGGGGGGGCCTGTCCTACGAGCAGTACTTC.

This clone was picked up a small number of times. V is TRBV7-2 and J is TRBJ2-3; 11 nucleotides line up with TRBD2. V was clipped by 5 bases and J by 4 bases; unmatched bases: 5. Per the germline V gene, CDR1 is SGHTA and CDR2 is FQGNSA. The CDR3 is 15 residues long. The CDR3 region has the DNA TGTGCCAGCAGCCTACTAGCGGGAGTTGCAGATACGCAGTATTTT. It is translated as CASSLLAGVADTQYF.

This clone has only a few counts. The chain recombines TRBV7-9 with TRBJ1-6; D gene ambiguous. CDR3 length equals 15 residues. Trimming took off 5 bases at V and 3 bases at J, with 11 bases between the two ends. Germline lookup yields CDR1 SEHNR and CDR2 FQNEAQ (reference sequence). The CDR3 region is CASSSGRDYNSPLHF. Here the CDR3 DNA reads TGTGCCAGCAGCAGCGGAAGGGACTATAATTCACCCCTCCACTTT. The complete variable domain, with remaining parts taken from reference TRBV7-9 and TRBJ1-6, reads DTGVSQNPRHKITKRGQNVTFRCDPISEHNRLYWYRQTLGQGPEFLTYFQNEAQLEKSRLLSDRFSAERPKGSFSTLEIQRTEQGDSAMYLCASSSGRDYNSPLHFGNGTRLTVT.

This chain uses TRBV4-2 with TRBJ2-5; TRBD2 might be the D (6 bases). Germline CDR1 is LGHNA and CDR2 is YNFKEQ. The CDR3 has 15 amino acids. Trimming left V 0 bases short and J 0 bases short, with 8 bases between. CDR3 amino acids: CASSQERLDQETQYF. In DNA, the CDR3 is TGTGCCAGCAGCCAAGAAAGACTAGACCAAGAGACCCAGTACTTC.

This clone was detected only once. The CDR3 here is CASSVGQTNTEAFF. Here the CDR3 DNA reads TGTGCCAGCAGTGTGGGGCAGACGAACACTGAAGCTTTCTTT. V gene TRBV6-1 combines with J gene TRBJ1-1, with a possible D match to TRBD1 (5 bases). The CDR3 extends over 14 amino acids. Trimming stripped 4 bases from V and 1 base from J, with 10 bases between. Germline CDR1 MNHNS, CDR2 SASEGT.

This clone appeared a single time. CDR3 protein: CASSLVGQITDTQYF. The CDR3 nucleotides are TGTGCCAGCAGCTTAGTGGGGCAGATCACAGATACGCAGTATTTT. The chain uses TRBV7-2 and TRBJ2-3; D is perhaps TRBD1 (5 bases). The CDR3 sequence is 15 residues long. V dropped 1 base and J dropped 2 bases, with 10 bases sitting between them. Germline V lookup: CDR1 SGHTA, CDR2 FQGNSA.

The J gene is TRBJ1-5, the V gene TRBV27, with D hard to call. Trimming took 5 bases from V and 2 from J, leaving 10 bases between them. Germline lookup yields CDR1 MNHEY and CDR2 SMNVEV (reference sequence). The CDR3 loop spans 14 amino acids. The CDR3 coding sequence is TGTGCCAGCAGTCCTAGGGTAGGCAATCAGCCCCAGCATTTT. It translates to CASSPRVGNQPQHF.

V usage is TRBV5-6 and J usage is TRBJ2-7, with a weak D call TRBD2 (5 bases). The germline gives CDR1 SGHDT, CDR2 YYEEEE. CDR3 length: 13 residues. The V and J ends lost 4 bases and 1 base respectively, with 9 bases between them. Here the CDR3 DNA reads TGTGCCAGCAGCCCCGGAGGATCCTACGAGCAGTACTTC. It codes for CASSPGGSYEQYF.

The rearrangement uses TRBV6-6 and TRBJ1-1; D perhaps matches TRBD1 (6 bases). The V and J ends lost 4 bases and 5 bases respectively, with 20 bases between them. The V gene's germline CDR1 is MNHNY and CDR2 SVGAGI (reference sequence). The CDR3 totals 16 residues. The CDR3 protein is CASSSPPGGGGTEAFF. Written as DNA, the CDR3 is TGTGCCAGCAGTTCCCCCCCTGGGGGCGGAGGTACTGAAGCTTTCTTT.

The V gene is TRBV7-2, the J gene TRBJ2-7; unclear D gene. V was trimmed by 5 bases and J by 2 bases, leaving 16 bases between them. The CDR3 runs to 15 residues. From germline, CDR1 is SGHTA and CDR2 FQGNSA. This CDR3 reads CASSPMDVNPYEQYF. CDR3 nucleotide sequence: TGTGCCAGCAGCCCGATGGACGTTAATCCCTACGAGCAGTACTTC.

V usage is TRBV5-1 and J usage is TRBJ2-7, with TRBD1 matching 10 bases. Germline CDR1 and CDR2: SGHRS and YFSETQ. CDR3 length equals 15 residues. J lost 0 bases, V lost 0 bases, and 0 bases had no gene match. The CDR3 loop reads CASSLGTGGSYEQYF. The CDR3 nucleotides are TGCGCCAGCAGCTTGGGGACAGGGGGCTCCTACGAGCAGTACTTC.

The chain carries TRBV2 and TRBJ2-7; TRBD1 matches 8 bases. V dropped 6 bases and J dropped 0; count of bases not matched to a gene: 7. CDR1 is SNHLY and CDR2 is FYNNEI in the germline V gene. The CDR3 length is 15 residues. The CDR3, as DNA: TGTGCCAGCAGATCTGACAGGGGCATCTCCTACGAGCAGTACTTC. Residues: CASRSDRGISYEQYF. Full variable domain (missing parts from reference TRBV2 and TRBJ2-7): EPEVTQTPSHQVTQMGQEVILRCVPISNHLYFYWYRQILGQKVEFLVSFYNNEISEKSEIFDDQFSVERPDGSNFTLKIRSTKLEDSAMYFCASRSDRGISYEQYFGPGTRLTVT.

V is TRBV6-5 and J is TRBJ2-2; D gene unclear. V lost 2 bases and J 7 bases, leaving 11 bases between the germline ends. The CDR3 covers 14 residues. CDR1 and CDR2 (germline): MNHEY, SVGAGI. CDR3 in DNA: TGTGCCAGCAGTTACCGGCCCTCCCTCGGGGAGCTGTTTTTT. It yields the protein CASSYRPSLGELFF.